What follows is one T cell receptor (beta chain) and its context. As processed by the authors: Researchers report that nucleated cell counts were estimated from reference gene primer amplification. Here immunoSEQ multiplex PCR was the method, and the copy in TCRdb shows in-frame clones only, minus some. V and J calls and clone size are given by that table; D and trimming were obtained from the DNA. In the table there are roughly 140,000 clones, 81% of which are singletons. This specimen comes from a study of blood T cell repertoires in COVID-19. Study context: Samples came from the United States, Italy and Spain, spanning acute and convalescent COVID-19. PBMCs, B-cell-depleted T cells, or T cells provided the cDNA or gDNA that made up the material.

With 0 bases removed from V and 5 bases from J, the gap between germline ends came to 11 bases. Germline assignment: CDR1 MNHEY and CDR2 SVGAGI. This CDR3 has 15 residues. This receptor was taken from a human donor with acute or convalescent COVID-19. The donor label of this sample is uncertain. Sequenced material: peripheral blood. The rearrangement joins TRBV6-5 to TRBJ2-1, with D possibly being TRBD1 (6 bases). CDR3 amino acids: CASSYSGDRHNEQFF. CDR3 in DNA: TGTGCCAGCAGTTACTCGGGTGACAGGCACAATGAGCAGTTCTTC.